This T cell receptor (beta chain) was recorded in a study of blood T cell repertoires in COVID-19 (TCRdb year 2020). As for the study more broadly: The collaborator samples originated in the United States, Italy and Spain and spanned the acute and convalescent phases of COVID-19. Sample metadata almost always included a de-identified subject ID, COVID-19 status, age in years and sex. The material from the prospective study consisted of cDNA or gDNA derived from T cells, B-cell-depleted T cells, or PBMCs. Samples were obtained from the ongoing ImmuneRACE study (first 160 participants) and from over 1,000 subjects provided by 6 global collaborators. Where HLA class I and class II types were available, the types were taken from metadata supplied by the sample provider, not from assay-based typing. The repertoires were made available in a free public database intended to serve as a resource for research on the immune response to SARS-CoV-2. Deeply sampled blood TCRbeta repertoires from subjects exposed to, actively infected with, or recovered from COVID-19 were included in the dataset. General study outcomes and caveats: Clinical and demographic metadata were provided uncurated, with the amount varying by source and participant.

The collaborating institutions used their own protocols to collect whole blood in K2EDTA tubes. For TCRbeta analysis, collaborators shipped samples in one of three forms: frozen whole blood, isolated PBMCs, or DNA extracted from either of those sample types. Notes on this clone: The clone's antigen remains unknown. The record has no base qualities; no much larger clone is one base away.

The immunoSEQ Assay, a bias-controlled multiplex PCR, was used to amplify TCRbeta CDR3 regions from genomic DNA. On the authors' methods: The number of nucleated cells in each sample was estimated by amplification of reference gene primers within the assay. Sequence reads were collapsed and filtered to measure the absolute abundance of every unique TCRbeta CDR3 rearrangement. For each sample, productive Simpson clonality was calculated as the square root of Simpson's diversity index across productive rearrangements. Imported from immuneACCESS, the table was reduced by TCRdb to in-frame sequences with V and J called. These copies leave out some clones; in studies compared against another copy, an unresolved V gene accounts for under half, and the cause of the remainder is not known. V and J calls plus clone size are reproduced from that table; the DNA served to infer D and trimming. Recorded for this sample are 110,000 or so clones; over 75% of them occurred a single time. The top ten clonotypes cover about 1.6% of the sample.

CDR1 and CDR2, per the germline V gene (reference sequence), are SGHKS and YYEKEE. Trimming takes 5 bases from V and 0 bases from J, and the germline ends sit 14 bases apart. Taken from cysteine to phenylalanine, the CDR3 has 15 residues. The read is trimmed to its CDR3 DNA, 45 bases read in frame from base 1. The chain employs TRBV5-5 and TRBJ1-1, with no D gene named confidently. The sequencing input was peripheral blood. The source is a man aged 45-65 years with acute or convalescent COVID-19. In nucleotide form, the sequence is TGTGCCAGCAGTGGGCAGTACAACATGAACACTGAAGCTTTCTTT. The resulting protein is CASSGQYNMNTEAFF.